This TCR beta chain came from a study of blood T cell repertoires in COVID-19. Study-wide context: Acute and convalescent COVID-19 samples came from the United States, Italy and Spain. T cells, B-cell-depleted T cells, or PBMCs provided the cDNA or gDNA that served as material.

V was trimmed by 2 bases and J by 0 bases, leaving 8 bases between them. The germline gives CDR1 MNHEY, CDR2 SVGEGT. The CDR3 totals 14 residues. Produced via immunoSEQ multiplex PCR; TCRdb's table is partial and in-frame only. This sample has 310,000 or so clones, with around 88% found just once. The chain uses TRBV6-2 or TRBV6-3 and TRBJ2-7; tentative D call: TRBD2 (5 bases). This TCR was sampled from a woman aged 40 to 49 who had recovered from COVID-19. The sample taken for sequencing was PBMCs or T cells enriched from blood (not recorded which). The CDR3 DNA reads as TGTGCCAGCAGTTACCCGGGGAACTCCTACGAGCAGTACTTC. Residues: CASSYPGNSYEQYF.